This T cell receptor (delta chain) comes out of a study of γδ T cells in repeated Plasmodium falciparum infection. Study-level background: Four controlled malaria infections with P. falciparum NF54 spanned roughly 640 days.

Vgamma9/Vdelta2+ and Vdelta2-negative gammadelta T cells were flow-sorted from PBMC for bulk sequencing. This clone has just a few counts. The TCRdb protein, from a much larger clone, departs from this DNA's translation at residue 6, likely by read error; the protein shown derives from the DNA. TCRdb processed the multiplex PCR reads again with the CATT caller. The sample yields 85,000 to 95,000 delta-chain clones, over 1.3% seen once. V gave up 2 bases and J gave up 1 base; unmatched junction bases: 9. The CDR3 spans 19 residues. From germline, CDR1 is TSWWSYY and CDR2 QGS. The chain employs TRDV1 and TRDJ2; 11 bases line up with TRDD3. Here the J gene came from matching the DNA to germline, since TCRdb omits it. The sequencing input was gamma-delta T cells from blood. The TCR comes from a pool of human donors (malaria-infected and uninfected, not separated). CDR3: CALGEASYWGIGLTAQLFF. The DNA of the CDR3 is TGTGCTCTTGGGGAAGCCTCTTACTGGGGGATAGGTTTGACAGCACAACTCTTCTTT.